A selection of T cell receptor beta chains follows, all from one sample in a study of blood T cell repertoires in COVID-19. Assay used: immunoSEQ multiplex PCR; TCRdb lists only in-frame clones, some missing. The data show a few hundred thousand clones, more than 70% seen once. Material for sequencing was peripheral blood. The source of these receptors is a woman aged 50 to 65 with acute or convalescent COVID-19. Each CDR3 is given with its conserved first and last residue. D genes are given only for firm matches. Part of the rows lack a size; the others show once, few, many or a class for expanded clones.

d_gene | abundance | j_gene | v_gene | CDR3nt | CDR3aa
TRBD2 | . | TRBJ2-1 | TRBV2 | TGTGCCAGCAGTGAAGCGCTAGGGAGCGGGAATCTATTTAATGAGCAGTTCTTC | CASSEALGSGNLFNEQFF
TRBD1 | . | TRBJ2-7 | TRBV28 | TGTGCCAGCAGTCCCCGACAGGGATCCTACGAGCAGTACTTC | CASSPRQGSYEQYF
. | . | TRBJ2-3 | TRBV4-1 | TGCGCCAGCAGCCAGTCGCCCCAGGGGTATGGCTTCCTCACAGATACGCAGTATTTT | CASSQSPQGYGFLTDTQYF
. | once | TRBJ1-1 | TRBV27 | TGTGCCAGCAGTGGAGCCTACAGGGAGGGAGACACTGAAGCTTTCTTT | CASSGAYREGDTEAFF
. | . | TRBJ2-1 | TRBV3-1/TRBV3-2 | TGTGCCAGCAGCCTCCGAGCACTTAACTACAATGAGCAGTTCTTC | CASSLRALNYNEQFF
TRBD1 | . | TRBJ1-5 | TRBV6-5 | TGTGCCAGCAGTTCGGACAGGCAAGATCAGCCCCAGCATTTT | CASSSDRQDQPQHF
. | . | TRBJ2-2 | TRBV24-1 | TGTGCCACGGGGAGCGGGTGGACGAACACCGGGGAGCTGTTTTTT | CATGSGWTNTGELFF
. | . | TRBJ2-7 | TRBV11-3 | TGTGCCAGCAGCTTAGATCGCGGGTCTTCCTACGAGCAGTACTTC | CASSLDRGSSYEQYF
TRBD1 | few | TRBJ1-5 | TRBV19 | TGTGCCAGTAGTATGGACAGGGATAGCAATCAGCCCCAGCATTTT | CASSMDRDSNQPQHF
TRBD2 | . | TRBJ2-7 | TRBV7-2 | TGTGCCAGCAGCTTAGTGCGGGAGCCCTACGAGCAGTACTTC | CASSLVREPYEQYF
. | . | TRBJ2-6 | TRBV12-2 | TGTGCAAGTTCTGCGGGACTAGCGGGAGGGCGGTCTGGGGCCAACGTCCTGACTTTC | CASSAGLAGGRSGANVLTF
. | . | TRBJ1-2 | TRBV7-3 | TGTGCCAGCAGCTTAGGGGCTGGCTATGGCTACACCTTC | CASSLGAGYGYTF
. | . | TRBJ1-4 | TRBV11-2 | TGTGCCAGCAATTCACAGCTTAATGAAAAACTGTTTTTT | CASNSQLNEKLFF
. | once | TRBJ2-2 | TRBV4-3 | TGCGCCAGCAGCCAAGAAACGGGTACGAACACCGGGGAGCTGTTTTTT | CASSQETGTNTGELFF
. | . | TRBJ2-7 | TRBV9 | TGTGCCAGCAGCGTAGCTCAGGTACCCTACGAGCAGTACTTC | CASSVAQVPYEQYF
. | . | TRBJ2-5 | TRBV7-8 | TGTGCCAGCAGCTTAGCGTCGGGGTTCCAAGAGACCCAGTACTTC | CASSLASGFQETQYF
TRBD2 | . | TRBJ2-1 | TRBV7-8 | TGTGCCAGCAAAGGGACTAGCGGACACAATGAGCAGTTCTTC | CASKGTSGHNEQFF
. | once | TRBJ1-2 | TRBV11-2 | TGTGCCAGCAGCTCCGGTACAGGCCTTAACTATGGCTACACCTTC | CASSSGTGLNYGYTF
TRBD2 | . | TRBJ2-7 | TRBV7-2 | TGTGCCAGCAGGACCGGACTAGCGGCCTACGAGCAGTACTTC | CASRTGLAAYEQYF
TRBD1 | . | TRBJ1-2 | TRBV5-1 | TGCGCCAGCAGCTTCAGTCAGGGGGCTAACTATGGCTACACCTTC | CASSFSQGANYGYTF
. | . | TRBJ2-3 | TRBV15 | TGTGCCACCAGCAACGGGATGGGCACAGATACGCAGTATTTT | CATSNGMGTDTQYF
. | . | TRBJ2-2 | TRBV27 | TGTGCCAGCAGTTTGCTACGCACGAACACCGGGGAGCTGTTTTTT | CASSLLRTNTGELFF
. | . | TRBJ1-2 | TRBV7-9 | TGTGCCAGCAGCTTCTCTGGAGGACGGCAGTATGGCTACACCTTC | CASSFSGGRQYGYTF
TRBD2 | . | TRBJ2-1 | TRBV15 | TGTGCCACCAGCAGAGGGTCGACTAGCGGGAGAGTCAATGAGCAGTTCTTC | CATSRGSTSGRVNEQFF
TRBD1 | . | TRBJ1-4 | TRBV5-4 | TGTGCCAGCAGCACGGACAGGGGCGATGAAAAACTGTTTTTT | CASSTDRGDEKLFF
. | . | TRBJ1-2 | TRBV6-5 | TGTGCCAGCAGTTACTCGAACAGATTAAAGGATGGCTACACCTTC | CASSYSNRLKDGYTF
TRBD1 | . | TRBJ1-4 | TRBV27 | TGTGCCAGCAGACTAAGACAGGGGATTGAAAAACTGTTTTTT | CASRLRQGIEKLFF
. | . | TRBJ2-3 | TRBV2 | TGTGCCAGCACAGTGGGCACAGATACGCAGTATTTT | CASTVGTDTQYF
TRBD1 | once | TRBJ1-6 | TRBV5-1 | TGCGCCAGCAGCCTACAGGGGACGTTCGATAATTCACCCCTCCACTTT | CASSLQGTFDNSPLHF
. | . | TRBJ2-5 | TRBV28 | TGTGCCAGCAGTTCTTTAGGGTCAGGGCCGGAGACCCAGTACTTC | CASSSLGSGPETQYF
TRBD1 | . | TRBJ1-4 | TRBV7-9 | TGTGCCAGCAGCCCATTGGACAGGGGAATTAATGAAAAACTGTTTTTT | CASSPLDRGINEKLFF
. | . | TRBJ1-1 | TRBV6-1 | TGTGCCAGCAGTGAAGTAGCGGCTTTTAGGAACACTGAAGCTTTCTTT | CASSEVAAFRNTEAFF
TRBD1 | many | TRBJ1-5 | TRBV7-2 | TGTGCCAGCAGCCTAGAGGATATAGGGACAGGAAGCTTCAATCAGCCCCAGCATTTT | CASSLEDIGTGSFNQPQHF
. | . | TRBJ1-2 | TRBV7-2 | TGTGCCAGCAGCTTAGTACAGGGAGCTAACTATGGCTACACCTTC | CASSLVQGANYGYTF
. | . | TRBJ2-3 | TRBV3-1/TRBV3-2 | TGTGCCAGCAGCCAATATGTGCGGGATACGCAGTATTTT | CASSQYVRDTQYF
. | . | TRBJ2-1 | TRBV27 | TGTGCCAGCAGTGGTGCAGTCTACAATGAGCAGTTCTTC | CASSGAVYNEQFF
TRBD1 | . | TRBJ2-5 | TRBV24-1 | TGTGCCACCAGTGATTCCCCCCACAGGACAGGAGTGCGAGAGACCCAGTACTTC | CATSDSPHRTGVRETQYF
TRBD1 | . | TRBJ1-2 | TRBV11-3 | TGTGCCACCCCATTGCGAAAGGGGGACAGGGGGCTTCCTGGCTACACCTTC | CATPLRKGDRGLPGYTF
TRBD1 | . | TRBJ1-5 | TRBV28 | TGTGCCAGCAGTTTAGGACAGGGGAATCAGCCCCAGCATTTT | CASSLGQGNQPQHF
TRBD2 | . | TRBJ2-4 | TRBV6-2/TRBV6-3 | TGTGCCAGCAGTCTAGCGGGAGCTTGGGACAAAAACATTCAGTACTTC | CASSLAGAWDKNIQYF
. | . | TRBJ2-4 | TRBV28 | TGTGCCAGCAACCCTTCCCTACAGGCGAGAGTAGCCAAAAACATTCAGTACTTC | CASNPSLQARVAKNIQYF
. | . | TRBJ2-7 | TRBV30 | TGTGCCTGGAGTCCGAATCCCGACATCTACGAGCAGTACTTC | CAWSPNPDIYEQYF